The clone carrying this T cell receptor beta chain was detected a few times. What it binds is unknown. The entry originates in a study of T-cell memory formation after mild COVID-19. Overall study results and limits: Clones that contracted clustered mainly in CM and EM if CD4+ and in EMRA if CD8+. Contracting clones, day 15 to 85, had balanced CD4/CD8, and later expanders favored CD4+.

Constant-segment primers and 5'RACE yielded cDNA libraries for TCR alpha and TCR beta, each carrying sample barcodes and UMIs. TCRdb used MiXCR to reprocess the 5' RACE reads, holding one entry per CDR3 protein. The table shows roughly 340,000 distinct CDR3 sequences, with around 20% occurring only once. This CDR3 region has 18 residues. Germline CDR1 KGHSH, CDR2 LQKENI. J was trimmed by 0 bases and V by 2 bases; bases with no gene match: 10. Sequenced material: PBMCs or a T cell subset sorted from them (not recorded which). This receptor was obtained from a man aged 18 to 35 who had mild COVID-19 (a few samples of this study predate the infection). Cell type and time point are not known. The chain is built from TRBV18 and TRBJ2-7, with 10 bases identical to TRBD2. The CDR3: CASSPAETSGWSSYEQYV. The CDR3 DNA sequence: TGTGCCAGCTCACCAGCCGAGACTAGCGGGTGGAGCTCCTACGAGCAGTACGTC.